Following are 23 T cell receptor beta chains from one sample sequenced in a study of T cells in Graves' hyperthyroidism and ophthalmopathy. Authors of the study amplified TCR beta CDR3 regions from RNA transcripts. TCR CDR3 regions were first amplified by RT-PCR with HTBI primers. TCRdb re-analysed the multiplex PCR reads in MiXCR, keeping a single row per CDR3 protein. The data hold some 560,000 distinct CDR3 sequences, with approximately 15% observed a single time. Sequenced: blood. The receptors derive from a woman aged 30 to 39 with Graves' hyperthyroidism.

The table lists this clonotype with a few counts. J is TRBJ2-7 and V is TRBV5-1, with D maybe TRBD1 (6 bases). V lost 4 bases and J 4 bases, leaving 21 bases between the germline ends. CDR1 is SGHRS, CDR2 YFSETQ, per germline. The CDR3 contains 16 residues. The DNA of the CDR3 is TGCGCCAGCAGCCCGACCCAGGACAGCCCTCGATACGAGCAGTACTTC. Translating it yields CASSPTQDSPRYEQYF.

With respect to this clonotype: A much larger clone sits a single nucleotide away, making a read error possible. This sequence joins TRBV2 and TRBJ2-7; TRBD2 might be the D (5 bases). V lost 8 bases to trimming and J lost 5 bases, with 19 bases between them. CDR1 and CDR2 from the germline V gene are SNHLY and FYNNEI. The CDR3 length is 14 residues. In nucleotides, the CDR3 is TGTGCCAGCCATCGTAGTCGGGGTGTCGACGAGCAGTACTTC. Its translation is CASHRSRGVDEQYF.

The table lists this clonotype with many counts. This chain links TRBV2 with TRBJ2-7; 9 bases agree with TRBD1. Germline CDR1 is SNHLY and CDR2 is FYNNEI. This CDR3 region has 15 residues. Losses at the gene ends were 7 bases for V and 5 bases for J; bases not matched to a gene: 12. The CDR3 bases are TGTGCCAGCAAACAGGGACAGGGTGGAGTCCACGAGCAGTACTTC. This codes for CASKQGQGGVHEQYF.

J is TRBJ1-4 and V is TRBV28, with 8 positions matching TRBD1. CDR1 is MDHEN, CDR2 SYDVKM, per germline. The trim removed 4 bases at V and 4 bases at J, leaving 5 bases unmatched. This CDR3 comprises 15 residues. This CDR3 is CASSCRTGFNEKLFF. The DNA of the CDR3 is TGTGCCAGCAGTTGCCGGACAGGGTTTAATGAAAAACTGTTTTTT.

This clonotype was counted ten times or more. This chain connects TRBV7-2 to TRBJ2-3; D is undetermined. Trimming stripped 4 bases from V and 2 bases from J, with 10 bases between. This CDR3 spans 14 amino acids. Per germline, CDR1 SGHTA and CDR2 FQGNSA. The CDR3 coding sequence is TGTGCCAGCAGCTCTTACGCCCCCACAGATACGCAGTATTTT. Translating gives CASSSYAPTDTQYF.

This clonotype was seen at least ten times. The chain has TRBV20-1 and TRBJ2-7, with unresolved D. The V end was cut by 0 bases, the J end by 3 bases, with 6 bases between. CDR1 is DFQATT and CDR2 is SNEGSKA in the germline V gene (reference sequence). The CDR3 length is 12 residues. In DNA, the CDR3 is TGCAGTGCTAGAGATCAGGTCTACGAGCAGTACTTC. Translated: CSARDQVYEQYF.

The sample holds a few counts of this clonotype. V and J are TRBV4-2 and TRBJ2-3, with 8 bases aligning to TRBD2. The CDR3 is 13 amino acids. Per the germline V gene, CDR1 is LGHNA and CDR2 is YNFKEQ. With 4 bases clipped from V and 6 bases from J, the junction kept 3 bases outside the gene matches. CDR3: CASSRAGADTQYF. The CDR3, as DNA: TGTGCCAGCAGCCGAGCGGGAGCGGATACGCAGTATTTT.

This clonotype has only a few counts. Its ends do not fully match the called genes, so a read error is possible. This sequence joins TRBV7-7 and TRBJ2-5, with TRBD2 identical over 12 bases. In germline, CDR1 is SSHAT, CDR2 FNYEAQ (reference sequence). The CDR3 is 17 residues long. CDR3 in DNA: TGTGCTAGCAGCCACGGGACTAGCGGGCGGGGAGCGGAGACCCAGTACTTC. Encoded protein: CASSHGTSGRGAETQYF.

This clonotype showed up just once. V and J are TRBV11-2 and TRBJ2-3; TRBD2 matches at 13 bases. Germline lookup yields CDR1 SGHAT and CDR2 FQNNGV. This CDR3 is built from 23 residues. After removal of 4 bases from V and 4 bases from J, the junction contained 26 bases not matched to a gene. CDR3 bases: TGTGCCAGCAGCTCAGGGGTTCTGGGACTAGCGGGAATCCAACCCCTCCCTTCAGATACGCAGTATTTT. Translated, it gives CASSSGVLGLAGIQPLPSDTQYF.

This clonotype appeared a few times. The CDR3 sequence: CAWRNARAGELFF. CDR3 coding DNA: TGTGCCTGGAGAAACGCCAGGGCCGGGGAGCTGTTTTTT. The chain is built from TRBV30 and TRBJ2-2, with TRBD1 as a possible D gene (5 bases). V was trimmed by 3 bases and J by 6 bases, leaving 11 bases between them. Germline loops: CDR1 GTSNPN, CDR2 SVGIG (reference sequence). The CDR3 totals 13 residues.

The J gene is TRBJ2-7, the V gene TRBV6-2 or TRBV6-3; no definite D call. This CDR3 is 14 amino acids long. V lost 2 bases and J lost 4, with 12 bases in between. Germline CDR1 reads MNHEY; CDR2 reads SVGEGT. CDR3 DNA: TGTGCCAGCAGTTACAAGTCTGGGCAATACGAGCAGTACTTC. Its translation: CASSYKSGQYEQYF.

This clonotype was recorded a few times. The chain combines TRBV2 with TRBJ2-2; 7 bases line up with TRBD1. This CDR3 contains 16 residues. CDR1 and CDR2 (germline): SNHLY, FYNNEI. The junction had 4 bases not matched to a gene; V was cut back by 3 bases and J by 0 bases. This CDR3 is CASSDRTGANTGELFF. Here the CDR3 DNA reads TGTGCCAGCAGTGACAGGACAGGTGCGAACACCGGGGAGCTGTTTTTT. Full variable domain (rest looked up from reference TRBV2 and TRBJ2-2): EPEVTQTPSHQVTQMGQEVILRCVPISNHLYFYWYRQILGQKVEFLVSFYNNEISEKSEIFDDQFSVERPDGSNFTLKIRSTKLEDSAMYFCASSDRTGANTGELFFGEGSRLTVL.

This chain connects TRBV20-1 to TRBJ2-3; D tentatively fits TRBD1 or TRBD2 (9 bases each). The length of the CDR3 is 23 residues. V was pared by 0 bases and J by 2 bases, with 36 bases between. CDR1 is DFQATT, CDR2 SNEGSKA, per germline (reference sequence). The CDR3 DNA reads TGCAGTGCTAGAGATAATCCGGGACAGGGTTTCGCCAGGCTAGCGGGACCCACAGATACGCAGTATTTT. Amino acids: CSARDNPGQGFARLAGPTDTQYF.

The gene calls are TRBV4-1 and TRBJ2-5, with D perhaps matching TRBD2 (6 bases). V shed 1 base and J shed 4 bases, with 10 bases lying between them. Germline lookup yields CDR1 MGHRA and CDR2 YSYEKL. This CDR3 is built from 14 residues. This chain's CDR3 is CASSQAGRRETQYF. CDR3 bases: TGCGCCAGCAGCCAAGCCGGGAGACGAGAGACCCAGTACTTC.

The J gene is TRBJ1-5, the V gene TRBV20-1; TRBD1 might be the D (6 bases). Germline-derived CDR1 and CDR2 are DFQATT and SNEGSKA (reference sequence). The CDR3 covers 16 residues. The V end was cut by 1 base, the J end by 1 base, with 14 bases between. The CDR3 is CSARVPGQSSNQPQHF. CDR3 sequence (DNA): TGCAGTGCTAGAGTTCCGGGACAATCAAGCAATCAGCCCCAGCATTTT.

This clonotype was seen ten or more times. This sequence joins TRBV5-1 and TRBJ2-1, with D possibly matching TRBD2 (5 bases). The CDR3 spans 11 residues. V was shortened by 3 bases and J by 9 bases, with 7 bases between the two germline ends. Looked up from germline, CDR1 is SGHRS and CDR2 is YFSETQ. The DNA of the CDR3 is TGCGCCAGCAGCTCGGGGAGTGAGCAGTTCTTC. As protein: CASSSGSEQFF.

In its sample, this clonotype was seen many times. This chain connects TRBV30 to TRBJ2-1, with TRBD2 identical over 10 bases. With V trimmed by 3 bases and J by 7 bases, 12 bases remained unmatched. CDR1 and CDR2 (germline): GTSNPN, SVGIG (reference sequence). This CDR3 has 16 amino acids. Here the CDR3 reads CAWSPRLAGVGNEQFF. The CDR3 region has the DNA TGTGCCTGGAGCCCACGCCTAGCGGGAGTCGGTAATGAGCAGTTCTTC.

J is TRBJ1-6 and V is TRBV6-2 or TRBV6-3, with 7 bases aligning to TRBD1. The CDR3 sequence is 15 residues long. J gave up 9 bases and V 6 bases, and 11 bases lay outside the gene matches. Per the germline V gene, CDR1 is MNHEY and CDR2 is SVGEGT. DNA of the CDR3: TGTGCCAGCAGGGTAGGGGGCCCTACTTTTTCACCCCTCCACTTT. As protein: CASRVGGPTFSPLHF.

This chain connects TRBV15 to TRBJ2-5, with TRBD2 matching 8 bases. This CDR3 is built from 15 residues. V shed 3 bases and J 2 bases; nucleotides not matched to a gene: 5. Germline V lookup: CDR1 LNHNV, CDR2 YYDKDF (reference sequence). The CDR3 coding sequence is TGTGCCACCAGCAGTAGGTTAGCGGGGCAAGAGACCCAGTACTTC. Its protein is CATSSRLAGQETQYF.

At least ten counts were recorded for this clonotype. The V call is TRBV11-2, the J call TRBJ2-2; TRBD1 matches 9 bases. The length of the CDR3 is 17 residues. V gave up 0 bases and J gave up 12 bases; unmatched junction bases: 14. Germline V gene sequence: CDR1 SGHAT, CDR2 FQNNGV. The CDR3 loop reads CASSLELGQGSGSKLFF. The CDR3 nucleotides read TGTGCCAGCAGCTTAGAATTGGGACAGGGTTCGGGGAGTAAGCTGTTTTTT.

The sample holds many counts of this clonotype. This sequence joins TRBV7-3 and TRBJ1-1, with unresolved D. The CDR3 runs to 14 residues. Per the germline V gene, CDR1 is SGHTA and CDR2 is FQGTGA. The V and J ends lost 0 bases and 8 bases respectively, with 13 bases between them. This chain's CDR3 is CASSLTVAGREAFF. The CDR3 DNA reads TGTGCCAGCAGCTTAACTGTCGCGGGTAGGGAAGCTTTCTTT. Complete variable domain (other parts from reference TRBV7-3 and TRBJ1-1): GAGVSQTPSNKVTEKGKYVELRCDPISGHTALYWYRQSLGQGPEFLIYFQGTGAADDSGLPNDRFFAVRPEGSVSTLKIQRTERGDSAVYLCASSLTVAGREAFFGQGTRLTVV.

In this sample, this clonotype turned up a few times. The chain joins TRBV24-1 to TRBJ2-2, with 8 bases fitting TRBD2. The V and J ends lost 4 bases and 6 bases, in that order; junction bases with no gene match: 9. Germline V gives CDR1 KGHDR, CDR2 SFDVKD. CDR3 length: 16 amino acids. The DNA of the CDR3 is TGTGCCACCAGTGACCCTAAGCGGGAGAGATCCGGGGAGCTGTTTTTT. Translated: CATSDPKRERSGELFF.

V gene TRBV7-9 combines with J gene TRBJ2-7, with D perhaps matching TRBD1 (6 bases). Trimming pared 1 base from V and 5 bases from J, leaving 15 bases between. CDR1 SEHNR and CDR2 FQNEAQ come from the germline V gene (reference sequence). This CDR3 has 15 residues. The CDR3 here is CASSLVSSGVHEQYF. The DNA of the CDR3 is TGTGCCAGCAGCTTAGTCTCTTCAGGGGTCCACGAGCAGTACTTC.